The 5 T cell receptor beta chains listed next were all sequenced from one sample in a study of CD8 T cells in ankylosing spondylitis. Broader study findings: There was a TCR beta motif, made of roughly eight highly homologous variants, that appeared characteristic of ankylosing spondylitis blood.

No antigen has been assigned to these receptors. Using its own MiXCR run on the 5' RACE reads, TCRdb lists one record per CDR3 protein. The sample yields some 800,000 distinct CDR3 sequences, about 11% seen once. The sequencing input was blood, either unsorted or a sorted T cell fraction (not recorded which). These receptor sequences come from a male donor with ankylosing spondylitis.

This clonotype occurred a few times. The V gene is TRBV20-1, the J gene TRBJ1-2; D gene uncertain. Germline values: CDR1 DFQATT, CDR2 SNEGSKA (reference sequence). This CDR3 spans 13 amino acids. V lost 6 bases to trimming and J lost 6 bases, with 17 bases between them. CDR3 DNA: TGCAGTGCGAAATCGGGGAACATCCATGGCTACACCTTC. Protein sequence: CSAKSGNIHGYTF.

This clonotype was observed a few times. This chain links TRBV20-1 with TRBJ2-2; 8 bases are shared with TRBD1. With 5 bases clipped from V and 1 base from J, the junction kept 3 bases outside the gene matches. Germline V gives CDR1 DFQATT, CDR2 SNEGSKA (reference sequence). CDR3 length equals 14 residues. CDR3 sequence: CSAYGTGNTGELFF. CDR3 DNA: TGCAGTGCTTACGGGACAGGGAACACCGGGGAGCTGTTTTTT.

This clonotype was picked up a small number of times. The CDR3 sequence: CASSSIGGRGQPQHF. CDR3 nucleotide sequence: TGTGCCAGCAGTTCCATCGGGGGTCGGGGTCAGCCCCAGCATTTT. The J gene is TRBJ1-5, the V gene TRBV12-3 or TRBV12-4; TRBD1 is a possible D gene (5 bases). The length of the CDR3 is 15 residues. V was shortened by 4 bases and J by 6 bases, with 16 bases between the two germline ends.

This clonotype has more than one count but fewer than ten. The chain recombines TRBV27 with TRBJ2-7; D might be TRBD2 (6 bases). In germline, CDR1 is MNHEY, CDR2 SMNVEV (reference sequence). Trimming shortened V by 5 bases and J by 4 bases, and 15 bases separated the two germline ends. The length of the CDR3 is 14 residues. This CDR3 reads CASSTGLEGYEQYF. DNA of the CDR3: TGTGCCAGCAGTACGGGACTGGAGGGATACGAGCAGTACTTC.

This clonotype was seen many times. CDR3 residues: CASSLGLGYTF. DNA for the CDR3: TGCGCCAGCAGCTTGGGACTGGGCTACACCTTC. The chain has TRBV5-1 and TRBJ1-2; D unclear. Germline V gene data show CDR1 as SGHRS and CDR2 as YFSETQ. V dropped 0 bases and J dropped 8 bases, with 5 bases sitting between them. The CDR3 contains 11 residues. The variable domain in full, with the rest retrieved from reference TRBV5-1 and TRBJ1-2, is KAGVTQTPRYLIKTRGQQVTLSCSPISGHRSVSWYQQTPGQGLQFLFEYFSETQRNKGNFPGRFSGRQFSNSRSEMNVSTLELGDSALYLCASSLGLGYTFGSGTRLTVV.